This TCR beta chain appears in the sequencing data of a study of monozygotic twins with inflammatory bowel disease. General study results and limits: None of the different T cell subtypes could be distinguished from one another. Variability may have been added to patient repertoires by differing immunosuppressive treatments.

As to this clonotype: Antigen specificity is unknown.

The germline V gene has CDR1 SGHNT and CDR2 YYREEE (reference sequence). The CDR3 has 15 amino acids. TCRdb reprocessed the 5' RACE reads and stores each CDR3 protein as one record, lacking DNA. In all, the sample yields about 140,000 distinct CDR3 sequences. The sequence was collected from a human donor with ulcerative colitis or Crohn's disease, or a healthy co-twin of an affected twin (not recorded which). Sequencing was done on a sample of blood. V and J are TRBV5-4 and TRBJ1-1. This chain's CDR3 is CASSYSERAGTEAFF.